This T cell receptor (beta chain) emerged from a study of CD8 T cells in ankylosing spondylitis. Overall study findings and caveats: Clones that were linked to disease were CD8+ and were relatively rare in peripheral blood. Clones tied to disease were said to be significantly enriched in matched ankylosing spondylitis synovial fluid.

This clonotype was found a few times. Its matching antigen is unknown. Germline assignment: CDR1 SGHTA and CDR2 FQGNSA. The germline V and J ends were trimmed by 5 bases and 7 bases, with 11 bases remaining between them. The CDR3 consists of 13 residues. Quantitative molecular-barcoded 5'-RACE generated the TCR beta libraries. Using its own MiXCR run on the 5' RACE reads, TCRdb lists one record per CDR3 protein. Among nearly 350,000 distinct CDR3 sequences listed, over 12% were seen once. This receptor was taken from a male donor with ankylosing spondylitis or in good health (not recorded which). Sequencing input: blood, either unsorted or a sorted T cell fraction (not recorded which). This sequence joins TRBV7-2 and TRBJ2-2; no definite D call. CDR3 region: CASSQNGYGELFF. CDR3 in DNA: TGTGCCAGCAGCCAAAACGGATACGGGGAGCTGTTTTTT.